The sequence of this TCR beta chain was determined in a study of cytomegalovirus exposure and HLA in healthy donors. Vbeta (60) and Jbeta (13) primers were used in the PCR. Clones were read by immunoSEQ multiplex PCR, and TCRdb kept only the in-frame ones, dropping some. The repertoire holds approximately 160,000 clones, with more than 80% as singletons. The V gene end was trimmed by 4 bases and the J gene end by 2 bases; junction bases not matched to a gene: 12. Germline loops: CDR1 SGHRS, CDR2 YFSETQ. The CDR3 has 18 residues. The gene calls are TRBV5-1 and TRBJ2-7; 13 nucleotides agree with TRBD2. The sequenced sample consisted of PBMCs. The receptor comes from a woman younger than 35 in good health and CMV-seronegative. This CDR3 is CASSPGLTSGGSPYEQYF. For the CDR3, the DNA is TGCGCCAGCAGCCCAGGGTTGACTAGCGGGGGGTCCCCCTACGAGCAGTACTTC.